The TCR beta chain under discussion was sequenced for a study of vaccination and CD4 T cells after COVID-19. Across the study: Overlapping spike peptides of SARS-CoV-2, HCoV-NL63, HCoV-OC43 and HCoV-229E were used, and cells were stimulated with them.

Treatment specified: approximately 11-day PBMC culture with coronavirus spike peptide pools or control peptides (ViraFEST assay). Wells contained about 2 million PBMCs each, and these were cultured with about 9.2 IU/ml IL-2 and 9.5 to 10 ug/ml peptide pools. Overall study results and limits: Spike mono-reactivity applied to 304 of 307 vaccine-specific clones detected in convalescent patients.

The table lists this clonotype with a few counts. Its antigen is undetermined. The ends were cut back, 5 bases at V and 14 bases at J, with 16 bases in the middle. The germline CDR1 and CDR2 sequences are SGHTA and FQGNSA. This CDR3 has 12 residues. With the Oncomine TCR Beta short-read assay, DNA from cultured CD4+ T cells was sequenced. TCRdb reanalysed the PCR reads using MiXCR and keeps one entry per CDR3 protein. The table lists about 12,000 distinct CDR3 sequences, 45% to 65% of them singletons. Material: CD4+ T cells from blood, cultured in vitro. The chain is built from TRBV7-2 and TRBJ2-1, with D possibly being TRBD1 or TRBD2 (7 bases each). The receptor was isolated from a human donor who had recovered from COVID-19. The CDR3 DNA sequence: TGTGCCAGCAGCGACAGGGCGGGGGTGGAGTTCTTC. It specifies CASSDRAGVEFF.